What follows are 7 T cell receptor beta chains derived from one specimen sequenced in a study of OX40 agonist ivuxolimab in advanced cancers. The method was immunoSEQ multiplex PCR; TCRdb's version includes in-frame clones alone and lacks a portion of them. The table includes fewer than 100,000 clones, approximately 86% detected once. Here the sequenced sample was CD4+ or CD8+ T cells sorted from blood, taken in a trial of the OX40 agonist ivuxolimab. The receptors here all came from an adult with an advanced solid tumor such as melanoma, head and neck, liver or kidney cancer.

The chain carries TRBV14 and TRBJ1-2; D is undetermined. Germline CDR1 and CDR2: SGHDN and FVKESK. CDR3 length: 13 residues. V lost 4 bases to trimming and J lost 6 bases, with 12 bases between them. The CDR3 DNA is TGTGCCAGCAGCCCCCGACCAACGGATGGCTACACCTTC. It translates to CASSPRPTDGYTF.

The rearrangement links TRBV10-3 to TRBJ2-5; TRBD2 aligns across 16 bases. CDR1 ENHRY and CDR2 SYGVKD come from the germline V gene. V lost 7 bases to trimming and J lost 4 bases; unmatched junction nucleotides: 6. This CDR3 is 16 amino acids long. The CDR3 region is CAITGTSGGARETQYF. In nucleotides, the CDR3 is TGTGCCATCACTGGGACTAGCGGGGGGGCCCGAGAGACCCAGTACTTC.

J is TRBJ2-5 and V is TRBV7-6, with D unresolved. Germline loops: CDR1 SGHVS, CDR2 FNYEAQ. The V gene lost 1 base and the J gene lost 5 bases, with 17 bases spanning the gap. The CDR3 extends over 16 amino acids. The CDR3 sequence is CASSLVVARTGETQYF. The DNA for the CDR3 is TGTGCCAGCAGCTTAGTGGTGGCCCGAACCGGTGAGACCCAGTACTTC.

This sequence joins TRBV4-3 and TRBJ2-1, with 9 bases that match TRBD1. CDR1 is LGHNA and CDR2 is YSLEER in the germline V gene. The V segment lost 4 bases and the J segment 7 bases; nucleotides outside the gene matches: 11. This CDR3 has 16 residues. CDR3 sequence reads: CASSPLGQGGRNEQFF. The CDR3 DNA sequence: TGCGCCAGCAGCCCCCTGGGACAGGGTGGAAGGAATGAGCAGTTCTTC.

J is TRBJ2-2 and V is TRBV5-5; 10 positions agree with TRBD1. Germline CDR1 and CDR2: SGHKS and YYEKEE (reference sequence). Trimming at V came to 4 bases and at J to 7 bases, leaving 13 bases not matched to a gene. The CDR3 loop spans 17 amino acids. The CDR3: CASSTGQGSLRGGELFF. CDR3 DNA: TGTGCCAGCAGCACGGGACAGGGGTCTCTCCGGGGCGGGGAGCTGTTTTTT.

Within the sample, this clone is medium-sized. Additional DNA sequences in this sample encode the identical CDR3. The chain couples TRBV2 to TRBJ1-5; D perhaps matches TRBD1 (6 bases). This CDR3 contains 14 residues. From germline, CDR1 is SNHLY and CDR2 FYNNEI. Deletions cut 7 bases from V and 7 bases from J, with 17 bases between. The CDR3 coding sequence is TGTGCCAGCACTCTTGAAACAGGGAGGCAGCCCCAGCATTTT. This sequence encodes CASTLETGRQPQHF.

The CDR3 loop reads CASSPRLAGEAETQYF. CDR3 sequence (DNA): TGTGCCAGCAGCCCTCGACTAGCGGGGGAGGCCGAGACCCAGTACTTC. V and J are TRBV5-4 and TRBJ2-5, with 12 bases matching TRBD2. The CDR3 runs to 16 residues. The J segment lost 5 bases and the V segment lost 4 bases, leaving 9 bases of the junction unmatched. In germline, CDR1 is SGHNT, CDR2 YYREEE (reference sequence).